The rows below give T cell receptor beta chains drawn from one sample of a study of spatial heterogeneity in lung cancer. TCRdb redid the calling of the 5' RACE reads with MiXCR, one entry per CDR3 protein. The sample has under 150,000 distinct CDR3 sequences, about a tenth seen once. The sequenced sample was PBMCs, obtained at follow-up. These receptor sequences come from a female donor with early-stage non-small cell lung cancer. The CDR3 runs from the conserved cysteine through the conserved F or W. A D gene is named only where the DNA matches it firmly. Where a row states a size, it is once, few, many or the class of an expanded clone; other rows omit it.

cdr3_nt: TGTGCCAGCAGTTTAACGGACAGCTATGGCTACACCTTC
cdr3_aa: CASSLTDSYGYTF
d_call: NA
clone_size: many
v_call: TRBV28
cdr3_length: 13
j_call: TRBJ1-2

cdr3_nt: TGTGCCAGCAGTACCGGAAATCAGCCCCAGCATTTT
cdr3_aa: CASSTGNQPQHF
d_call: NA
clone_size: few
v_call: TRBV6-6
cdr3_length: 12
j_call: TRBJ1-5

cdr3_nt: TGTGCCAGCAGCTCAGTCGTCAGGGCCAAAAACATTCAGTACTTC
cdr3_aa: CASSSVVRAKNIQYF
d_call: NA
clone_size: NA
v_call: TRBV11-1
cdr3_length: 15
j_call: TRBJ2-4

cdr3_nt: TGTGCCACCAGTGACCCGTTCACTGAAGCTTTCTTT
cdr3_aa: CATSDPFTEAFF
d_call: NA
clone_size: many
v_call: TRBV24-1
cdr3_length: 12
j_call: TRBJ1-1

cdr3_nt: TGTGCCAGCAGCCAACCGGGACTAGCGGGTAAATTCTTC
cdr3_aa: CASSQPGLAGKFF
d_call: TRBD2
clone_size: NA
v_call: TRBV11-2
cdr3_length: 13
j_call: TRBJ2-1

cdr3_nt: TGTGCCAGCAGTGGCGGGAGGCCTAGGAATGAGCAGTTCTTC
cdr3_aa: CASSGGRPRNEQFF
d_call: TRBD2
clone_size: few
v_call: TRBV2
cdr3_length: 14
j_call: TRBJ2-1

cdr3_nt: TGTGCCAGCAGCCAAGTGACGGGGGTACCCGGGGAGCTGTTTTTT
cdr3_aa: CASSQVTGVPGELFF
d_call: NA
clone_size: NA
v_call: TRBV3-1
cdr3_length: 15
j_call: TRBJ2-2

cdr3_nt: TGTGCCAGCAGCCAAGTAGTCAGTACTCCCAATCAGCCCCAGCATTTT
cdr3_aa: CASSQVVSTPNQPQHF
d_call: NA
clone_size: NA
v_call: TRBV3-2
cdr3_length: 16
j_call: TRBJ1-5

cdr3_nt: TGCAGCTTCCGGGAAACACTTGTAGAGACCCAGTACTTC
cdr3_aa: CSFRETLVETQYF
d_call: NA
clone_size: many
v_call: TRBV29-1
cdr3_length: 13
j_call: TRBJ2-5

cdr3_nt: TGTGCCAGCAGTTATTACGAGCAGTTCTTC
cdr3_aa: CASSYYEQFF
d_call: NA
clone_size: NA
v_call: TRBV12-3/TRBV12-4
cdr3_length: 10
j_call: TRBJ2-1

cdr3_nt: TGTGCCAGCAGCAGGGGACAGAGGGAAGCTTTCTTT
cdr3_aa: CASSRGQREAFF
d_call: TRBD1
clone_size: many
v_call: TRBV3-1
cdr3_length: 12
j_call: TRBJ1-1

cdr3_nt: TGTGCCAGCAGTTTATCGGAACGGGACAGGGGAAAACTGTTTTTT
cdr3_aa: CASSLSERDRGKLFF
d_call: TRBD1
clone_size: few
v_call: TRBV27
cdr3_length: 15
j_call: TRBJ1-4

cdr3_nt: TGTGCCAGCAGTAATTTCAGGGGACGGGCGCAGTTCTTC
cdr3_aa: CASSNFRGRAQFF
d_call: NA
clone_size: NA
v_call: TRBV28
cdr3_length: 13
j_call: TRBJ2-1

cdr3_nt: TGCGCCAGCCAGCCCGGGACTACGACCTGGTACGAGCAGTACTTC
cdr3_aa: CASQPGTTTWYEQYF
d_call: TRBD2
clone_size: few
v_call: TRBV10-2
cdr3_length: 15
j_call: TRBJ2-7

cdr3_nt: TGTGCCAGCAGCTTAACGGGACCAATCAATGAGCAGTTCTTC
cdr3_aa: CASSLTGPINEQFF
d_call: NA
clone_size: few
v_call: TRBV7-9
cdr3_length: 14
j_call: TRBJ2-1

cdr3_nt: TGTGCCAGCAGTGTTGACAGGGTTACGCAGTATTTT
cdr3_aa: CASSVDRVTQYF
d_call: TRBD1
clone_size: many
v_call: TRBV2
cdr3_length: 12
j_call: TRBJ2-3

cdr3_nt: TGTGCCAGCAGTTTATATGCCCTGTCACTACAGGGCTTGGGCACAGATACGCAGTATTTT
cdr3_aa: CASSLYALSLQGLGTDTQYF
d_call: NA
clone_size: NA
v_call: TRBV12-3/TRBV12-4
cdr3_length: 20
j_call: TRBJ2-3

cdr3_nt: TGTGCCAGCAGCTTGATAACATTCAATTCACCCCTCCACTTT
cdr3_aa: CASSLITFNSPLHF
d_call: NA
clone_size: NA
v_call: TRBV7-9
cdr3_length: 14
j_call: TRBJ1-6

cdr3_nt: TGCGCCAGCAGCCAAGATCCGCAGGGGCGCACTGAAGCTTTCTTT
cdr3_aa: CASSQDPQGRTEAFF
d_call: NA
clone_size: NA
v_call: TRBV4-3
cdr3_length: 15
j_call: TRBJ1-1

cdr3_nt: TGTGCCAGCAGTTTCGAAGGTGGCTCTGGAAACACCATATATTTT
cdr3_aa: CASSFEGGSGNTIYF
d_call: NA
clone_size: few
v_call: TRBV28
cdr3_length: 15
j_call: TRBJ1-3

cdr3_nt: TGTGCCAGCAGCATCGACATAGGGGAAAAACTGTTTTTT
cdr3_aa: CASSIDIGEKLFF
d_call: NA
clone_size: NA
v_call: TRBV5-4
cdr3_length: 13
j_call: TRBJ1-4

cdr3_nt: TGCGCCAGCAGTCAGCCGGGACTAGCGGGAGGCAATGAGCAGTTCTTC
cdr3_aa: CASSQPGLAGGNEQFF
d_call: TRBD2
clone_size: few
v_call: TRBV23-1
cdr3_length: 16
j_call: TRBJ2-1

cdr3_nt: TGTGCCAGCAGTGAAAAGGGGCCGGGCACAGATACGCAGTATTTT
cdr3_aa: CASSEKGPGTDTQYF
d_call: NA
clone_size: few
v_call: TRBV2
cdr3_length: 15
j_call: TRBJ2-3

cdr3_nt: TGCGCCAGCAGCCGAACAGGGAACACTGAAGCTTTCTTT
cdr3_aa: CASSRTGNTEAFF
d_call: NA
clone_size: few
v_call: TRBV5-1
cdr3_length: 13
j_call: TRBJ1-1

cdr3_nt: TGTGCCAGTAGTATAGCTCAGGGGGATAACTATGGCTACACCTTC
cdr3_aa: CASSIAQGDNYGYTF
d_call: TRBD1
clone_size: NA
v_call: TRBV19
cdr3_length: 15
j_call: TRBJ1-2

cdr3_nt: TGTGCCAGCAGCCGAACTTCGGGACCTACAATAGGTACCGGGGAGCTGTTTTTT
cdr3_aa: CASSRTSGPTIGTGELFF
d_call: NA
clone_size: NA
v_call: TRBV11-2
cdr3_length: 18
j_call: TRBJ2-2

cdr3_nt: TGTGCCAGCATGCCAACCCTTGGTTCCCTGGACACAGATACGCAGTATTTT
cdr3_aa: CASMPTLGSLDTDTQYF
d_call: NA
clone_size: many
v_call: TRBV12-3/TRBV12-4
cdr3_length: 17
j_call: TRBJ2-3

cdr3_nt: TGTGCCATCAGTCCCTCAACAGGAAAGAACACTGAAGCTTTCTTT
cdr3_aa: CAISPSTGKNTEAFF
d_call: NA
clone_size: few
v_call: TRBV10-3
cdr3_length: 15
j_call: TRBJ1-1

cdr3_nt: TGTGCCAGCAGGCGGGGGACTGTCCAAGAGACCCAGTACTTC
cdr3_aa: CASRRGTVQETQYF
d_call: TRBD2
clone_size: NA
v_call: TRBV6-5
cdr3_length: 14
j_call: TRBJ2-5

cdr3_nt: TGTGCCAGCAGAAGGGGGAATTATGGCTACACCTTC
cdr3_aa: CASRRGNYGYTF
d_call: NA
clone_size: NA
v_call: TRBV12-3/TRBV12-4
cdr3_length: 12
j_call: TRBJ1-2

cdr3_nt: TGCAGCGTTTCCCTATCGGCGTTTGGTACGCAGTATTTT
cdr3_aa: CSVSLSAFGTQYF
d_call: NA
clone_size: few
v_call: TRBV29-1
cdr3_length: 13
j_call: TRBJ2-3

cdr3_nt: TGTGCCAGCAGCCCGTGGACTGTCCAAGAGACCCAGTACTTC
cdr3_aa: CASSPWTVQETQYF
d_call: NA
clone_size: few
v_call: TRBV3-1
cdr3_length: 14
j_call: TRBJ2-5

cdr3_nt: TGCGCCAGCAGAACCGGAAGCTCCTACAATGAGCAGTTCTTC
cdr3_aa: CASRTGSSYNEQFF
d_call: NA
clone_size: NA
v_call: TRBV5-1
cdr3_length: 14
j_call: TRBJ2-1

cdr3_nt: TGCAGCGTTCTGGGCAGACCCTCGCCAGATACGCAGTATTTT
cdr3_aa: CSVLGRPSPDTQYF
d_call: NA
clone_size: NA
v_call: TRBV29-1
cdr3_length: 14
j_call: TRBJ2-3

cdr3_nt: TGTGCCAGCAGCTTACGATCTAGTTACGAGCAGTACTTC
cdr3_aa: CASSLRSSYEQYF
d_call: NA
clone_size: many
v_call: TRBV11-1
cdr3_length: 13
j_call: TRBJ2-7

cdr3_nt: TGTGCCAGCAGCACGGGGACAGGGATTAATTCACCCCTCCACTTT
cdr3_aa: CASSTGTGINSPLHF
d_call: TRBD1
clone_size: NA
v_call: TRBV9
cdr3_length: 15
j_call: TRBJ1-6

cdr3_nt: TGCAGCGGGGGGGGAGGCCCTTACAAATCCACAGATACGCAGTATTTT
cdr3_aa: CSGGGGPYKSTDTQYF
d_call: TRBD2
clone_size: NA
v_call: TRBV20-1
cdr3_length: 16
j_call: TRBJ2-3

cdr3_nt: TGTGCCAGCAGCTCCTCCCTTGGGCAGGGGAACACTGAAGCTTTCTTT
cdr3_aa: CASSSSLGQGNTEAFF
d_call: NA
clone_size: few
v_call: TRBV7-9
cdr3_length: 16
j_call: TRBJ1-1

cdr3_nt: TGCGCCAGCAGCTTGGAAGGGCAGACCTTTTACAATGAGCAGTTCTTC
cdr3_aa: CASSLEGQTFYNEQFF
d_call: NA
clone_size: NA
v_call: TRBV5-1
cdr3_length: 16
j_call: TRBJ2-1

cdr3_nt: TGTGCCAGCAGCCAAGGAGCTAGCGGTCGCTACGAGCAGTACTTC
cdr3_aa: CASSQGASGRYEQYF
d_call: TRBD2
clone_size: many
v_call: TRBV3-1
cdr3_length: 15
j_call: TRBJ2-7

cdr3_nt: TGTGCCAGCAGAAGGGACAGGGTAGTGCCCCAGCATTTT
cdr3_aa: CASRRDRVVPQHF
d_call: TRBD1
clone_size: few
v_call: TRBV28
cdr3_length: 13
j_call: TRBJ1-5

cdr3_nt: TGTGCCAGCAGCACTCCGCAGTCACCCCTCCACTTT
cdr3_aa: CASSTPQSPLHF
d_call: NA
clone_size: NA
v_call: TRBV28
cdr3_length: 12
j_call: TRBJ1-6

cdr3_nt: TGTGCCAGCAGTTGGGGGACAGGGGTCACCGGGGAGCTGTTTTTT
cdr3_aa: CASSWGTGVTGELFF
d_call: TRBD1
clone_size: NA
v_call: TRBV5-5
cdr3_length: 15
j_call: TRBJ2-2

cdr3_nt: TGTGCCTGGAGTGTAGCCCCAACCTACGAGCAGTACTTC
cdr3_aa: CAWSVAPTYEQYF
d_call: NA
clone_size: many
v_call: TRBV30
cdr3_length: 13
j_call: TRBJ2-7

cdr3_nt: TGTGCCAGCAGCCCGCAGCGGACTGAAGCTTTCTTT
cdr3_aa: CASSPQRTEAFF
d_call: NA
clone_size: few
v_call: TRBV5-8
cdr3_length: 12
j_call: TRBJ1-1

cdr3_nt: TGTGCCAGCAGCCTAGGGACAGTCAATAATGAAAAACTGTTTTTT
cdr3_aa: CASSLGTVNNEKLFF
d_call: TRBD1
clone_size: few
v_call: TRBV12-3/TRBV12-4
cdr3_length: 15
j_call: TRBJ1-4

cdr3_nt: TGCAGCGTTGATACGGGAGGAGCCTACAATGAGCAGTTCTTC
cdr3_aa: CSVDTGGAYNEQFF
d_call: TRBD2
clone_size: many
v_call: TRBV29-1
cdr3_length: 14
j_call: TRBJ2-1

cdr3_nt: TGTGCCAGCAGTACCCGGGCAGGGGGACCCACAGATACGCAGTATTTT
cdr3_aa: CASSTRAGGPTDTQYF
d_call: TRBD1
clone_size: many
v_call: TRBV28
cdr3_length: 16
j_call: TRBJ2-3

cdr3_nt: TGTGCCAGCACCCCCCCGGGACACCGAGGCACCGGGGAGCTGTTTTTT
cdr3_aa: CASTPPGHRGTGELFF
d_call: NA
clone_size: few
v_call: TRBV7-2
cdr3_length: 16
j_call: TRBJ2-2

cdr3_nt: TGTGCCAGCAGTTCATTAGTGGGGACCCAGTACTTC
cdr3_aa: CASSSLVGTQYF
d_call: NA
clone_size: NA
v_call: TRBV27
cdr3_length: 12
j_call: TRBJ2-5

cdr3_nt: TGTGCCAGTAGTATCCAGGGGAACAACTATGGCTACACCTTC
cdr3_aa: CASSIQGNNYGYTF
d_call: NA
clone_size: many
v_call: TRBV19
cdr3_length: 14
j_call: TRBJ1-2

cdr3_nt: TGTGCCAGCAGTTTGGCTAGCGGGAGGAGCATAAAGACCCAGTACTTC
cdr3_aa: CASSLASGRSIKTQYF
d_call: TRBD2
clone_size: NA
v_call: TRBV27
cdr3_length: 16
j_call: TRBJ2-5

cdr3_nt: TGTGCCCATCGGGGGAAAACAAGGAATGAAGCTTTCTTT
cdr3_aa: CAHRGKTRNEAFF
d_call: NA
clone_size: many
v_call: TRBV30
cdr3_length: 13
j_call: TRBJ1-1

cdr3_nt: TGTGCCAGCAGCGTAGCGGGCGGAAAGAACACAGATACGCAGTATTTT
cdr3_aa: CASSVAGGKNTDTQYF
d_call: NA
clone_size: NA
v_call: TRBV9
cdr3_length: 16
j_call: TRBJ2-3

cdr3_nt: TGTGCCAGCAGCCCCCGACTAGCGGCCTCCTACAATGAGCAGTTCTTC
cdr3_aa: CASSPRLAASYNEQFF
d_call: TRBD2
clone_size: few
v_call: TRBV5-8
cdr3_length: 16
j_call: TRBJ2-1